This TCR beta chain appears in the sequencing data of a study of metastatic and nonmetastatic thyroid tumors. Study findings and constraints: A significant increase in TCR beta diversity was reportedly seen in malignant thyroid tumors relative to benign nodules, in blood and tumor.

Of note for this clone: Its antigen is as yet unknown.

Treatment of any kind had been given to no patient before thyroid surgery. TCRdb re-called the PCR reads through MiXCR. Of approximately 32,000 clones in the sample, around 31% were seen once. V was pared by 5 bases and J by 2 bases, with 14 bases between. The CDR3 has 15 residues. Germline V gene lookup returns CDR1 MNHEY and CDR2 SVGAGI. The sequenced sample consisted of tumor tissue. The V gene is TRBV6-5, the J gene TRBJ2-3; perhaps TRBD2 as D (7 bases). This receptor was obtained from a female donor with papillary thyroid cancer or a benign thyroid nodule (not recorded which). Some clones in this sample may be carry-over from other donors' samples. The CDR3 nucleotides are TGTGCCAGCAGTCCGGGGGGCCAGGTCACAGATACGCAGTATTTT. It is translated as CASSPGGQVTDTQYF.